The sequence of this TCR beta chain was determined in a study of blood T cell repertoires in COVID-19. Study-wide background: There were acute and convalescent COVID-19 samples, and they came from the United States, Italy and Spain.

Trimming took off 0 bases at V and 2 bases at J, with 15 bases between the two ends. The CDR3 is made up of 18 amino acids. Germline V lookup: CDR1 SGHRS, CDR2 YFSETQ. Study members were between 18 and 89 years old and lived in 20 to 30 US regions. Under the authors' procedure: Using reference gene primer amplification, nucleated cell counts were estimated. The repertoire was sequenced with immunoSEQ multiplex PCR; TCRdb's copy has only in-frame clones and lacks some. D and trimming were read from the DNA, whereas the V and J calls and clone size are those reported in that table. The data hold around 250,000 clones, with approximately 90% observed a single time.

The sample taken for sequencing was PBMCs or T cells enriched from blood (not recorded which). The J gene is TRBJ2-6, the V gene TRBV5-1, with D maybe TRBD1 (5 bases). This TCR derives from a man aged 35-49 years who had been exposed to COVID-19. CDR3 sequence (DNA): TGCGCCAGCAGCTTGGTAGATCAGGGCTCTGCTGGGGCCAACGTCCTGACTTTC. It is translated as CASSLVDQGSAGANVLTF.